This T cell receptor beta chain was identified in a study of CD8 T cells in ankylosing spondylitis. This clonotype has more than one count but fewer than ten. Its specificity is unknown. CDR3 size: 14 residues. V lost 5 bases to trimming and J lost 6 bases, with 14 bases between them. The germline V gene encodes CDR1 SGHRS and CDR2 YFSETQ. Whole-study results and caveats: Past studies reported some motif variants in reactive arthritis synovial fluid and blood. A TCR beta motif of several highly homologous variants appeared characteristic of ankylosing spondylitis blood. Significantly higher representation of disease-linked clones was reported for matched ankylosing spondylitis synovial fluid.

TCRdb re-called the 5' RACE reads through MiXCR, storing one row per CDR3 protein. The sample shows roughly 350,000 distinct CDR3 sequences, roughly 8% of them seen only once. This sequence originates from a male donor with ankylosing spondylitis. The gene calls are TRBV5-1 and TRBJ2-2; D perhaps matches TRBD1 (6 bases). The sequenced sample was blood, either unsorted or a sorted T cell fraction (not recorded which). CDR3 DNA sequence: TGCGCCAGCAGGTCCACAGGGACGGCCGGGGAGCTGTTTTTT. Translating gives CASRSTGTAGELFF.